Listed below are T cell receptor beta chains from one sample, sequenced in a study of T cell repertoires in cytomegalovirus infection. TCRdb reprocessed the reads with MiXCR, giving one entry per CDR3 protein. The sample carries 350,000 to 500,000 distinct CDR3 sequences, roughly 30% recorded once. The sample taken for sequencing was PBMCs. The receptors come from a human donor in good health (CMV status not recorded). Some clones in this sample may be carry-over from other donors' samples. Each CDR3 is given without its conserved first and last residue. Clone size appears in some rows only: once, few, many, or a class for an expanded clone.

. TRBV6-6 ASSIGTGSSGANVLT
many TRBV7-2 ASSLDGFPNQPQH
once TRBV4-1 ASSQVVDFSYEQY
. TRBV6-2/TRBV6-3 ASQRDTYEHD
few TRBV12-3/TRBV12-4 ASGHGGGTEAF
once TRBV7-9 ASSWGTGSYEQY
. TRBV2 ASSPTGSGEKLF
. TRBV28 ASRQSTNSYNEQF
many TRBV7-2 ASSSYQGGVSNQPQH
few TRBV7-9 ASTMDRDGQPQH